This T cell receptor (beta chain) is drawn from a study of CD4 T cells in relation to SARS-CoV-2 and coronaviruses. TCRdb keeps only in-frame clones here, not all; method: immunoSEQ multiplex PCR. The sample yields roughly 57,000 clones, 80% to 90% seen once. The unexposed donors gave CD4+ T cells in 2011-2018, prior to COVID-19. This clone came up once. The germline V gene has CDR1 SQVTM and CDR2 ANQGSEA. The CDR3 is 12 residues long. Trimming removed 4 bases at V and 6 bases at J, with 11 bases between. Sequencing was done on a sample of memory CD4+ T cells from PBMCs. This sequence was found in a human donor in good health. This chain connects TRBV29-1 to TRBJ2-3; no reliable D call. The CDR3 loop reads CSVVTRRDTQYF. DNA for the CDR3: TGCAGCGTTGTGACCCGCAGGGATACGCAGTATTTT.